The following is a T cell receptor beta chain sequence with its context. The data stem from a study of T cells in Graves' hyperthyroidism and ophthalmopathy. The CDR3 has 15 residues. After removal of 0 bases from V and 3 bases from J, the junction contained 4 bases not matched to a gene. Amplification of TCR beta CDR3 regions used RNA as the template. The primer set for the first-round RT-PCR of the TCR CDR3 was HTBI. MiXCR, run by TCRdb on the multiplex PCR reads, gives a single entry per CDR3 protein. This sample has 530,000 or so distinct CDR3 sequences; roughly 25% occur once, and the top ten carry about 11%.

This chain links TRBV12-3 or TRBV12-4 with TRBJ2-5; TRBD1 aligns across 7 bases. The receptor was isolated from a woman in her 30s with Graves' ophthalmopathy. The sequenced material came from blood. DNA for the CDR3: TGTGCCAGCAGTTTAGCCGGGACAGAAAAAGAGACCCAGTACTTC. Protein product: CASSLAGTEKETQYF.